The sequence of this TCR beta chain was determined in a study of early T cells in non-severe SARS-CoV-2 infection. About the study: Bulk RNA isolated from unsorted whole blood underwent sequencing; chains were not paired.

This clonotype was counted a few times. Germline V lookup: CDR1 MDHEN, CDR2 SYDVKM. V dropped 3 bases and J dropped 4; count of bases not matched to a gene: 2. The CDR3 sequence is 14 residues long. MiXCR, applied by TCRdb to the 5' RACE reads, yields one record per CDR3 protein. The sample holds tens of thousands of distinct CDR3 sequences, about 15% seen once. This receptor was obtained from an adult who was a healthcare worker with PCR-confirmed SARS-CoV-2 infection or an uninfected control (not recorded which). V is TRBV28 and J is TRBJ2-1; 8 bases align to TRBD1. Sequenced: whole blood. In DNA form, the CDR3 reads TGTGCCAGCAGTTTCAGGGGGCGTTACAATGAGCAGTTCTTC. Amino acid sequence: CASSFRGRYNEQFF.